This T cell receptor beta chain was obtained from a study of early T cells in non-severe SARS-CoV-2 infection. Germline V gene data show CDR1 as DFQATT and CDR2 as SNEGSKA (reference sequence). V was cut by 6 bases and J by 5 bases, with 8 bases left in between. The CDR3 loop spans 10 amino acids. This clonotype came up many times. Via MiXCR, TCRdb re-called the 5' RACE reads, giving one row per CDR3 protein. The top ten clones hold about 4.6% of a sample with more than 20,000 distinct CDR3 sequences, about 4.4% of them seen once. Sample: whole blood. The chain uses TRBV20-1 and TRBJ2-7; D is ambiguous. The receptor was derived from an adult who was a healthcare worker with PCR-confirmed SARS-CoV-2 infection or an uninfected control (not recorded which). This chain's CDR3 is CSADPHEQYF. The CDR3 DNA sequence: TGCAGTGCAGACCCGCACGAGCAGTACTTC.